This T cell receptor (beta chain) was retrieved from a study of shared clonotypes between healthy human individuals. Assay: immunoSEQ multiplex PCR; the TCRdb copy retains only in-frame clones and omits some. The sample yields about 1 million clones, about 70% seen once. Germline assignment: CDR1 SGHTA and CDR2 FQGTGA. Trimming left V 6 bases short and J 3 bases short, with 10 bases between. This CDR3 has 13 amino acids. The chain joins TRBV7-3 to TRBJ2-3; D gene uncertain. Sequenced input: memory CD4+ T cells sorted from blood. Subset reported: CD45RA-negative fraction. The sequence derives from a man younger than 35 in good health. Here the CDR3 DNA reads TGTGCCAGCAGTTCCCGGATGACAGATACGCAGTATTTT. This sequence encodes CASSSRMTDTQYF. Supplemented by reference TRBV7-3 and TRBJ2-3, the full variable domain reads GAGVSQTPSNKVTEKGKYVELRCDPISGHTALYWYRQSLGQGPEFLIYFQGTGAADDSGLPNDRFFAVRPEGSVSTLKIQRTERGDSAVYLCASSSRMTDTQYFGPGTRLTVL.